This is a list of T cell receptor beta chains from one sample in a study of blood T cell repertoires in COVID-19. Assay: immunoSEQ multiplex PCR; the TCRdb copy retains only in-frame clones and omits some. This table has about 180,000 clones, 75% to 90% appearing once. Material for sequencing was peripheral blood. These receptors originate from a woman aged 40 to 50 with COVID-19, enrolled during active disease. The CDR3 runs from the conserved cysteine through the conserved F or W. A D gene is named only where the DNA matches it firmly. The size of a clone is reported for some rows only, either as once, few or many, or as a class for expanded clones.

J	D	size	V	CDR3	DNA
TRBJ2-7	TRBD1	-	TRBV27	CASSGTGGYEQYF	TGTGCCAGCTCGGGGACAGGGGGGTACGAGCAGTACTTC
TRBJ2-7	TRBD2	once	TRBV19	CASSPAGTSTYEQYF	TGTGCCAGTAGTCCGGCCGGGACTAGCACCTACGAGCAGTACTTC
TRBJ1-6	-	-	TRBV18	CASSPSRQGRSPLHF	TGTGCCAGCTCACCTTCCAGGCAGGGGCGTTCACCCCTCCACTTT
TRBJ1-3	-	-	TRBV18	CASSPKQGVSGNTIYF	TGTGCCAGCTCACCGAAGCAGGGTGTCTCTGGAAACACCATATATTTT
TRBJ2-3	TRBD2	-	TRBV27	CASSLFTSGSFGGEDTQYF	TGTGCCAGCAGTTTATTCACTAGCGGGAGTTTCGGAGGGGAAGATACGCAGTATTTT
TRBJ2-2	-	-	TRBV27	CASSILTAGGELFF	TGTGCCAGCAGTATATTAACTGCGGGCGGGGAGCTGTTTTTT
TRBJ1-5	-	-	TRBV24-1	CATSEGVGLNNQPQHF	TGTGCCACCAGTGAGGGGGTGGGACTGAACAATCAGCCCCAGCATTTT
TRBJ2-1	-	-	TRBV12-3/TRBV12-4	CASSFDSGGNFF	TGTGCCAGCAGTTTCGATTCTGGGGGGAACTTCTTC
TRBJ2-3	-	-	TRBV7-2	CASAGQSTDTQYF	TGTGCCAGCGCGGGACAGAGCACAGATACGCAGTATTTT
TRBJ2-5	TRBD2	few	TRBV9	CASSGGGPETQYF	TGTGCCAGCAGCGGCGGGGGGCCTGAGACCCAGTACTTC
TRBJ1-1	-	-	TRBV6-5	CASSSLGGGLGTEAFF	TGTGCCAGCAGTTCCCTCGGGGGGGGATTGGGAACTGAAGCTTTCTTT
TRBJ1-1	TRBD1	-	TRBV27	CASTTGGAKNTEAFF	TGTGCCAGCACTACAGGGGGCGCCAAGAACACTGAAGCTTTCTTT
TRBJ1-2	TRBD1	-	TRBV27	CASRRTGGGGYTF	TGTGCCAGCAGGAGGACAGGGGGCGGTGGCTACACCTTC
TRBJ1-4	-	-	TRBV28	CASSWDLNEKLFF	TGTGCCAGCAGCTGGGACTTGAATGAAAAACTGTTTTTT
TRBJ2-1	TRBD2	-	TRBV7-3	CASSSSGLVYNEQFF	TGTGCCAGCAGCTCCTCGGGACTAGTTTACAATGAGCAGTTCTTC
TRBJ1-2	-	-	TRBV5-1	CASSPDTLSLNYGYTF	TGCGCCAGCAGCCCGGACACGCTATCACTAAACTATGGCTACACCTTC
TRBJ1-5	TRBD1	-	TRBV28	CASSFGDRGVNQPQHF	TGTGCCAGCAGTTTTGGGGACAGGGGGGTCAATCAGCCCCAGCATTTT
TRBJ2-5	-	-	TRBV6-1	CASSERETQYF	TGTGCCAGCAGTGAGCGAGAGACCCAGTACTTC
TRBJ2-2	-	-	TRBV9	CASSTGANTGELFF	TGTGCCAGCAGCACGGGGGCGAACACCGGGGAGCTGTTTTTT
TRBJ2-3	TRBD2	-	TRBV11-2	CASSLEVAGEGNTQYF	TGTGCCAGCAGCTTAGAGGTAGCGGGAGAAGGAAATACGCAGTATTTT
TRBJ1-5	-	-	TRBV5-4	CASSWGQDQPQHF	TGTGCCAGCAGCTGGGGGCAGGATCAGCCCCAGCATTTT
TRBJ1-5	TRBD1	-	TRBV6-6	CASSPGTEVQPQHF	TGTGCCAGCAGTCCCGGGACAGAGGTGCAGCCCCAGCATTTT
TRBJ1-2	-	-	TRBV6-1	CASSDRDLANYGYTF	TGTGCCAGCAGTGACAGGGATCTCGCTAACTATGGCTACACCTTC
TRBJ2-3	TRBD2	-	TRBV6-5	CASRSGLAGTDTQYF	TGTGCCAGCAGGTCGGGACTAGCGGGCACAGATACGCAGTATTTT
TRBJ2-7	TRBD2	-	TRBV6-5	CASSGTRPYEQYF	TGTGCCAGCTCCGGGACTAGACCCTACGAGCAGTACTTC
TRBJ1-1	-	-	TRBV18	CASSHRVELNTEAFF	TGTGCCAGCTCACACAGGGTTGAGCTGAACACTGAAGCTTTCTTT
TRBJ1-6	-	-	TRBV14	CASSQDFRVSPLHF	TGTGCCAGCAGCCAAGATTTTCGGGTTTCACCCCTCCACTTT
TRBJ2-7	TRBD1	-	TRBV5-1	CASTDGTRGQGVYEQYF	TGCGCCAGCACGGACGGGACTAGAGGACAGGGGGTCTACGAGCAGTACTTC
TRBJ2-6	TRBD2	-	TRBV27	CASSLRVAGGSGANVLTF	TGTGCCAGCAGTTTACGGGTAGCGGGAGGGTCTGGGGCCAACGTCCTGACTTTC
TRBJ2-1	TRBD2	-	TRBV27	CASSVIPGLAGANNEQFF	TGTGCCAGCAGTGTAATCCCCGGACTAGCGGGGGCCAACAATGAGCAGTTCTTC
TRBJ2-3	TRBD1	few	TRBV25-1	CASSGDRDTDTQYF	TGTGCCAGCAGTGGGGACAGGGATACAGATACGCAGTATTTT
TRBJ2-7	TRBD1	-	TRBV11-2	CASSLGGAQGAYEQYF	TGTGCCAGCAGCTTAGGGGGGGCACAGGGGGCCTACGAGCAGTACTTC
TRBJ1-3	-	-	TRBV7-7	CASSLGHSSGNTIYF	TGTGCCAGCAGCTTAGGGCACAGCTCTGGAAACACCATATATTTT
TRBJ1-4	-	-	TRBV5-1	CASSPGQPNEKLFF	TGCGCCAGCAGCCCTGGACAGCCAAATGAAAAACTGTTTTTT
TRBJ1-2	TRBD1	-	TRBV2	CASSEPRRGGAGYGYTF	TGTGCCAGCAGTGAACCTCGCAGAGGGGGCGCGGGCTATGGCTACACCTTC
TRBJ1-2	-	-	TRBV20-1	CSASGRGRRDYGYTF	TGCAGTGCTAGTGGCCGGGGACGGAGGGACTATGGCTACACCTTC
TRBJ1-5	-	-	TRBV3-1/TRBV3-2	CASSQDEGGKPIRQPQHF	TGTGCCAGCAGCCAAGATGAAGGAGGCAAGCCCATCAGGCAGCCCCAGCATTTT
TRBJ2-2	-	once	TRBV9	CASSVAPAANTGELFF	TGTGCCAGCAGCGTAGCTCCAGCGGCGAACACCGGGGAGCTGTTTTTT
TRBJ1-2	TRBD1	-	TRBV19	CASSNPGGLSYTF	TGTGCCAGTAGTAATCCAGGGGGCTTAAGCTACACCTTC
TRBJ1-1	-	-	TRBV14	CASSPEGGMNTEAFF	TGTGCCAGCAGCCCGGAGGGGGGGATGAACACTGAAGCTTTCTTT
TRBJ1-1	-	-	TRBV4-1	CASSPQGRGRRTEAFF	TGCGCCAGCAGCCCCCAAGGCCGGGGAAGGCGCACTGAAGCTTTCTTT
TRBJ1-3	-	-	TRBV10-3	CATGEGVLGNTIYF	TGTGCCACAGGGGAGGGGGTACTCGGAAACACCATATATTTT
TRBJ1-4	TRBD1	few	TRBV28	CASSPVDRAATNEKLFF	TGTGCCAGCAGTCCGGTGGACAGGGCCGCAACTAATGAAAAACTGTTTTTT
TRBJ2-1	TRBD2	once	TRBV20-1	CSASSLAGRVNEQFF	TGCAGTGCTAGTAGTCTAGCGGGGAGGGTGAATGAGCAGTTCTTC
TRBJ2-2	TRBD1	-	TRBV7-3	CASSPRGRGQYTGELFF	TGTGCCAGCAGCCCTAGGGGCAGGGGGCAATACACCGGGGAGCTGTTTTTT
TRBJ1-1	-	-	TRBV29-1	CSVEDPPQRSAFF	TGCAGCGTTGAAGACCCTCCACAAAGATCAGCTTTCTTT
TRBJ2-6	-	few	TRBV15	CATSRGTDSGANVLTF	TGTGCCACCAGCAGAGGGACAGACTCTGGGGCCAACGTCCTGACTTTC
TRBJ1-3	-	-	TRBV7-6	CASSATTGAGLSGNTIYF	TGTGCCAGCAGCGCTACCACAGGAGCGGGTTTATCTGGAAACACCATATATTTT
TRBJ2-7	-	-	TRBV3-1/TRBV3-2	CASSPSPYEQYF	TGTGCCAGCAGCCCATCCCCCTACGAGCAGTACTTC
TRBJ2-3	TRBD2	-	TRBV27	CASSLGLAVEDTQYF	TGTGCCAGCAGTTTGGGGCTAGCGGTCGAGGATACGCAGTATTTT
TRBJ2-7	TRBD2	-	TRBV3-1/TRBV3-2	CASRRTSGGSYEQYF	TGTGCCAGCAGGCGGACTAGCGGGGGGTCCTACGAGCAGTACTTC
TRBJ1-5	TRBD1	once	TRBV2	CASSTSGTGYQPQHF	TGTGCCAGCAGTACATCCGGGACAGGGTATCAGCCCCAGCATTTT
TRBJ1-1	-	once	TRBV5-1	CASHQTEAFF	TGCGCCAGCCATCAGACTGAAGCTTTCTTT
TRBJ2-2	-	-	TRBV7-8	CASSLGVGDITGELFF	TGTGCCAGCAGCTTAGGGGTAGGGGACATCACCGGGGAGCTGTTTTTT
TRBJ2-5	TRBD2	-	TRBV14	CASSTSGRTTQYF	TGTGCCAGCAGCACTAGCGGGAGGACAACCCAGTACTTC